These T cell receptor beta chains were read from a single sample in a study of blood T cell repertoires in COVID-19. The assay was immunoSEQ multiplex PCR, and TCRdb's table has in-frame clones only and misses some. This table has 200,000 to 250,000 clones, 70% to 85% appearing once. The sequenced material came from PBMCs or T cells enriched from blood (not recorded which). These receptors were collected from a woman aged 40 to 49 with acute COVID-19. CDR3s include the opening cysteine and the closing phenylalanine or tryptophan. A D gene is named only where the DNA matches it firmly. A clone size is listed for some rows: how often the clone was seen (once, few, many), or a class if it is expanded.

size,D,J,V,DNA,CDR3
few,TRBD1,TRBJ1-5,TRBV5-8,TGTGCCAGCAGCTTGGCAGGGGGGTATAGCAATCAGCCCCAGCATTTT,CASSLAGGYSNQPQHF
-,TRBD2,TRBJ2-3,TRBV2,TGTGCCAGCAGTGAACCCTCGGGAGGGGAGGGGGATACGCAGTATTTT,CASSEPSGGEGDTQYF
-,TRBD1,TRBJ1-5,TRBV28,TGTGCCAGTTACAGGACAGGGACGAATCAGCCCCAGCATTTT,CASYRTGTNQPQHF
-,TRBD2,TRBJ2-5,TRBV11-2,TGTGCCAGCAGCCCGGTGGGACTAGCGGGAGAGACCCAGTACTTC,CASSPVGLAGETQYF
-,-,TRBJ1-5,TRBV6-6,TGTGCCAGCAATATAGGAGATCAGCCCCAGCATTTT,CASNIGDQPQHF
-,TRBD1,TRBJ1-1,TRBV19,TGTGCCAGTAGTGAAAACAGGGGAGTGGGTGAAGCTTTCTTT,CASSENRGVGEAFF
few,-,TRBJ1-2,TRBV18,TGTGCCAGCTCCCGCGGAGATGGCTACACCTTC,CASSRGDGYTF
-,TRBD1,TRBJ1-2,TRBV19,TGTGCCAGTAGTATGCAAGGGGGCAACTATGGCTACACCTTC,CASSMQGGNYGYTF
-,TRBD2,TRBJ2-1,TRBV6-5,TGTGCCAGCAGTTACACTAGCGTCTCCTACAATGAGCAGTTCTTC,CASSYTSVSYNEQFF
few,-,TRBJ2-7,TRBV11-2,TGTGCCAGCAGCTTAAAAACAGGCTACGAGCAGTACTTC,CASSLKTGYEQYF
once,TRBD2,TRBJ2-1,TRBV2,TGTGCCAGCAGTGAAGCGGCCAGCGGGGGGGTCAATGAGCAGTTCTTC,CASSEAASGGVNEQFF
few,TRBD1,TRBJ1-2,TRBV10-3,TGTGCCATCAGTCTGGGACAGGGAAACTATGGCTACACCTTC,CAISLGQGNYGYTF